The subject of this entry is one T cell receptor (beta chain). Its target is not known. This entry comes from a study of T cell responses to AZD1222 COVID-19 vaccine. Study observations and caveats: Clonal diversity may have been underestimated in mostly white British donors. After two AZD1222 doses, spike-specific TCR breadth and depth rose versus day 0. Among spike-specific TCRs, nearly half reportedly target unmutated variant regions. Baseline testing showed seropositivity in only six or seven AZD1222 recipients.

Repertoires were generated with immunoSEQ multiplex PCR, while TCRdb's copy carries only in-frame clones and drops some. The sample shows about 100,000 clones, just over 90% of them seen only once. The input for sequencing was peripheral blood, taken on day 0 of AZD1222 vaccination. The origin of this receptor is an adult in good health.

CDR3 region: CASSLPTTGGTQYF. The CDR3 nucleotides are TGTGCCAGCTCACTACCGACGACGGGAGGGACCCAGTACTTC. The rearrangement joins TRBV18 to TRBJ2-5, with 7 bases identical to TRBD2. The V gene end was trimmed by 4 bases and the J gene end by 7 bases; junction bases not matched to a gene: 9. CDR1 and CDR2 from the germline V gene are KGHSH and LQKENI. The CDR3 sequence is 14 residues long.